This TCR beta chain was found in a study of neurological immune-mediated disorders. This clonotype was picked up many times. No antigen is known for it. Each CDR3 protein gets one entry after TCRdb re-called the 5' RACE reads with MiXCR. The sample holds 39,000 or so distinct CDR3 sequences; around 5% are singletons and the top ten take about 9%. CDR3 length equals 12 residues. The V end was cut by 1 base, the J end by 7 bases, with 4 bases between. Germline V lookup: CDR1 LGHDT, CDR2 YNNKEL (reference sequence). Points from the study as a whole: Levels of TCR clonal expansion peaked in HTLV-1-associated myelopathy and reached their lowest in multiple sclerosis, under those of healthy controls.

What was sequenced was CD4+ T cells from blood. The chain uses TRBV3-1 and TRBJ1-4; D call uncertain. This sequence originates from a man aged 18-30 years in good health. Here the CDR3 reads CASSQVTEKLFF. The CDR3 DNA follows: TGTGCCAGCAGCCAAGTGACTGAAAAACTGTTTTTT.